The T cell receptor (beta chain) under discussion was sequenced for a study of T cell responses to AZD1222 COVID-19 vaccine. Study-level background: Pooled samples include second doses given at about 4 or 12 weeks.

Here immunoSEQ multiplex PCR was the method, and the copy in TCRdb shows in-frame clones only, minus some. The sample shows 90,000 to 120,000 clones, about 89% of them seen only once. Points on this clone: Its specificity is not known.

Study results and caveats: Spike-specific TCR repertoires showed rising breadth and depth after two AZD1222 doses. Among vaccine-associated CD4 TCRs, coverage spanned spike, with dominance at 160-218 and 743-854. Among AZD1222 vaccinees, only six were seropositive at baseline.

The trim removed 6 bases at V and 6 bases at J, leaving 11 bases unmatched. This CDR3 comprises 16 residues. In germline, CDR1 is SGHNT, CDR2 YYREEE (reference sequence). The chain joins TRBV5-4 to TRBJ2-1; 11 bases align to TRBD2. The TCR sequence derives from an adult in good health. The source was peripheral blood, collected on day 0 of AZD1222 vaccination. CDR3 nucleotide sequence: TGTGCCAGCACCCCCTTTAGCGGGAGGGACAGCAATGAGCAGTTCTTC. This sequence encodes CASTPFSGRDSNEQFF. Complete variable domain (other parts from reference TRBV5-4 and TRBJ2-1): ETGVTQSPTHLIKTRGQQVTLRCSSQSGHNTVSWYQQALGQGPQFIFQYYREEENGRGNFPPRFSGLQFPNYSSELNVNALELDDSALYLCASTPFSGRDSNEQFFGPGTRLTVL.